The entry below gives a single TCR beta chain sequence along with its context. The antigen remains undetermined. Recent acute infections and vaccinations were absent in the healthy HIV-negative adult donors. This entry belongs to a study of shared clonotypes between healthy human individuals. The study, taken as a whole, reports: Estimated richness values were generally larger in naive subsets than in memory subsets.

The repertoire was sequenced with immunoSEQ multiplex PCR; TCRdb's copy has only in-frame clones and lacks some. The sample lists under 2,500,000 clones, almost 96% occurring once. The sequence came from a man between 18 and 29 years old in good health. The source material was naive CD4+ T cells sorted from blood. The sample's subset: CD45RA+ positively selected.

CDR3 nucleotide sequence: TGTGCCTGGGCAGGGGGCAGAGTTAGGGAAAAACTGTTTTTT. It codes for CAWAGGRVREKLFF. J is TRBJ1-4 and V is TRBV30; TRBD1 matches at 8 bases. V was clipped by 5 bases and J by 8 bases; unmatched bases: 10. The germline CDR1 and CDR2 sequences are GTSNPN and SVGIG (reference sequence). The CDR3 covers 14 residues.